The rows below give T cell receptor beta chains drawn from one sample of a study of CDR3 diversity in severe acne. TCRdb recomputed calls from the PCR reads with MiXCR, one row per CDR3 protein. The sample has more than 80,000 distinct CDR3 sequences, under 55% seen once. Sequences were obtained from blood. These receptors came from a male donor with severe acne vulgaris. The conserved cysteine and the conserved F or W are not part of the CDR3 here.

cdr3_length j_call v_call cdr3_aa
13 TRBJ1-2 TRBV5-1 ASSLGREEPYGHT
15 TRBJ1-3 TRBV6-1 ASSVGLAPSSGNTIY
9 TRBJ1-2 TRBV27 ARRETDGYT
11 TRBJ2-7 TRBV2 ASRRQGFYEQY
13 TRBJ2-3 TRBV4-1 ASSQGQGSTDTQY
13 TRBJ2-5 TRBV18 ASSPTADLQETQY
14 TRBJ2-7 TRBV7-9 ASSSELAGGSNEQY
13 TRBJ2-1 TRBV5-8 ASSLSQGASNEQF
14 TRBJ1-5 TRBV20-1 SARDWAGGNNQPQH
13 TRBJ1-2 TRBV24-1 ATSDTDRGLYGYT
13 TRBJ2-3 TRBV6-1 ASSEAGPASLTQY
9 TRBJ1-1 TRBV7-9 AGQRNTEAF
10 TRBJ2-7 TRBV10-3 TLSESFGAQY
14 TRBJ1-3 TRBV12-5 ASGLDRGQAGYTIY
10 TRBJ1-2 TRBV15 ATSDTVSGYT
12 TRBJ2-7 TRBV19 ASSIDPTVDEQY
17 TRBJ1-2 TRBV5-6 VLLCQQSHNVRQTYGYT
13 TRBJ2-5 TRBV9 ASSVGGQPKEAQY
12 TRBJ2-2 TRBV7-3 ASRRDRNTGELF
12 TRBJ1-1 TRBV4-1 ASSLSGENTEAF
15 TRBJ2-2 TRBV25-1 ASSPSTVVTNTGELF
10 TRBJ1-6 TRBV6-1 ASKTGAGPLH